A selection of T cell receptor beta chains follows, all from one sample in a study of T cells in Graves' hyperthyroidism and ophthalmopathy. TCRdb reanalysed the multiplex PCR reads using MiXCR and keeps one entry per CDR3 protein. The data contain fewer than 600,000 distinct CDR3 sequences, 11% to 15% of them seen just once; the ten biggest clones take up about 15%. The material sequenced was blood. The receptors come from a woman between 40 and 55 years old with Graves' hyperthyroidism. CDR3s include the opening cysteine and the closing phenylalanine or tryptophan. A D gene is named only where the DNA matches it firmly. Only some rows state a clone size, as once, few, many or a class for expanded clones.

many | TRBJ2-1 | TRBV20-1 | TRBD2 | CSALLAGGYNEQFF | TGCAGTGCTCTACTAGCGGGAGGGTACAATGAGCAGTTCTTC
many | TRBJ2-3 | TRBV7-2 | NA | CASSLGPDTQYF | TGTGCCAGCAGCTTAGGCCCAGATACGCAGTATTTT
NA | TRBJ2-5 | TRBV5-1 | NA | CASSFWDGQETQYF | TGCGCCAGCAGCTTTTGGGACGGCCAAGAGACCCAGTACTTC
many | TRBJ2-5 | TRBV28 | NA | CASSLPGGLRETQYF | TGTGCCAGCAGTCTCCCCGGGGGCCTGAGGGAGACCCAGTACTTC
few | TRBJ2-4 | TRBV28 | NA | CASSFPQGGNIQYF | TGTGCCAGCAGTTTCCCCCAGGGTGGGAACATTCAGTACTTC
few | TRBJ1-6 | TRBV10-3 | NA | CAISESPPGSLGSPLHF | TGTGCCATCAGTGAGTCCCCTCCGGGCAGTTTGGGCTCACCCCTCCACTTT
few | TRBJ1-1 | TRBV28 | NA | CASSLRLLADAFF | TGTGCCAGCAGTTTAAGACTTTTGGCCGACGCTTTCTTT
NA | TRBJ1-6 | TRBV20-1 | NA | CSARGQRSYNSPLHF | TGCAGTGCTAGAGGACAGAGGTCTTATAATTCACCCCTCCACTTT
NA | TRBJ1-2 | TRBV20-1 | NA | CSARASGHLYGYTF | TGCAGTGCTAGAGCTTCGGGACACCTCTATGGCTACACCTTC
NA | TRBJ1-4 | TRBV27 | NA | CASSLSVTLATNEKLFF | TGTGCCAGCAGTTTATCGGTCACCCTAGCAACTAATGAAAAACTGTTTTTT
few | TRBJ2-1 | TRBV5-1 | NA | CASSIGLSNEQFF | TGCGCCAGCAGCATCGGACTATCCAATGAGCAGTTCTTC
many | TRBJ1-6 | TRBV6-1 | NA | CASSLDRFGSPLHF | TGTGCCAGCAGCCTCGACAGGTTCGGGTCACCCCTCCACTTT
few | TRBJ1-5 | TRBV4-1 | TRBD1 | CASSKDRVLGNQPQHF | TGCGCCAGCAGCAAGGACAGGGTTTTGGGCAATCAGCCCCAGCATTTT
many | TRBJ2-1 | TRBV5-5 | NA | CASSHGTQDNNEQFF | TGTGCCAGCAGCCACGGGACACAGGATAACAATGAGCAGTTCTTC
many | TRBJ2-7 | TRBV2 | TRBD2 | CASLPGGTYEQYF | TGTGCCAGCCTTCCGGGAGGAACCTACGAGCAGTACTTC
NA | TRBJ2-1 | TRBV6-1 | NA | CASSGNPLLADNEQFF | TGTGCCAGCAGTGGGAACCCCCTATTAGCGGACAATGAGCAGTTCTTC
once | TRBJ1-2 | TRBV3-1 | NA | CASSQGVTWDGYTF | TGTGCCAGCAGCCAGGGGGTTACGTGGGATGGCTACACCTTC
many | TRBJ1-3 | TRBV30 | NA | CALDPGRISGNTIYF | TGTGCCTTGGACCCGGGACGGATCTCTGGAAACACCATATATTTT
many | TRBJ2-1 | TRBV18 | NA | CASSPVDQQFF | TGTGCCAGCTCACCAGTGGACCAGCAGTTCTTC
many | TRBJ2-1 | TRBV5-1 | TRBD2 | CASSLARGGRASYNEQFF | TGCGCCAGCAGCTTGGCCCGGGGCGGGAGGGCCTCGTACAATGAGCAGTTCTTC
few | TRBJ1-4 | TRBV7-2 | TRBD1 | CASSYGTGVHNEKLFF | TGTGCCAGCAGCTATGGGACAGGGGTGCATAATGAAAAACTGTTTTTT
many | TRBJ2-3 | TRBV20-1 | TRBD2 | CSARAASGADTQYF | TGCAGTGCTAGAGCGGCTAGCGGGGCAGATACGCAGTATTTT
NA | TRBJ2-2 | TRBV7-8 | TRBD1 | CASSLGGSQNTGELFF | TGTGCCAGCAGCCTAGGGGGCTCCCAGAACACCGGGGAGCTGTTTTTT
few | TRBJ2-1 | TRBV5-6 | TRBD1 | CASSQITGAMYNEQFF | TGTGCCAGCAGCCAGATTACAGGGGCGATGTACAATGAGCAGTTCTTC
many | TRBJ2-3 | TRBV12-3/TRBV12-4 | TRBD2 | CASSLSSGTGTDTQYF | TGTGCCAGCAGTTTATCTAGCGGGACCGGCACAGATACGCAGTATTTT
many | TRBJ1-2 | TRBV30 | NA | CAWSVSGSIYGYTF | TGTGCCTGGAGTGTTTCAGGGAGTATCTATGGCTACACCTTC
many | TRBJ2-2 | TRBV30 | NA | CAWRRGSNTGELFF | TGTGCCTGGAGGAGGGGGAGCAACACCGGGGAGCTGTTTTTT
many | TRBJ2-7 | TRBV28 | NA | CASRSVQGMDEQYF | TGTGCCAGCAGAAGTGTACAGGGAATGGACGAGCAGTACTTC
NA | TRBJ1-6 | TRBV6-1 | NA | CASSENRAEALHF | TGTGCCAGCAGTGAAAACAGGGCGGAGGCCCTCCACTTT
NA | TRBJ2-1 | TRBV20-1 | NA | CSASGGSSYNEQFF | TGCAGTGCTAGTGGGGGGAGCTCCTACAATGAGCAGTTCTTC
NA | TRBJ2-1 | TRBV7-9 | TRBD2 | CASAGTSDNEQFF | TGTGCCAGTGCCGGGACTAGCGACAATGAGCAGTTCTTC
many | TRBJ2-1 | TRBV3-1 | TRBD2 | CASSQDRLAGQWGEQFF | TGTGCCAGCAGCCAAGATAGGCTAGCGGGGCAGTGGGGTGAGCAGTTCTTC
many | TRBJ2-3 | TRBV20-1 | TRBD2 | CSAELAGGRVTQYF | TGCAGTGCTGAATTAGCGGGAGGTCGGGTTACGCAGTATTTT
few | TRBJ1-2 | TRBV20-1 | TRBD1 | CSARDGAGGSYGYTF | TGCAGTGCTAGAGATGGTGCAGGGGGCAGCTATGGCTACACCTTC
many | TRBJ2-4 | TRBV12-3/TRBV12-4 | TRBD1 | CASSSDRANIQYF | TGTGCCAGCAGTTCGGACAGGGCGAACATTCAGTACTTC
many | TRBJ2-7 | TRBV7-2 | NA | CASSLKGGTYEQYF | TGTGCCAGCAGCTTAAAGGGGGGCACCTACGAGCAGTACTTC
few | TRBJ2-3 | TRBV9 | NA | CASSTRTEQYTDTQYF | TGTGCCAGCAGCACCCGGACAGAGCAATACACAGATACGCAGTATTTT
many | TRBJ2-1 | TRBV27 | NA | CASSLQGHSSYNEQFF | TGTGCCAGCAGTTTACAGGGACATAGCTCCTACAATGAGCAGTTCTTC
NA | TRBJ1-6 | TRBV5-1 | TRBD1 | CASRETGQPNSPLHF | TGCGCCAGCAGGGAGACGGGACAGCCCAATTCACCCCTCCACTTT
few | TRBJ2-5 | TRBV28 | NA | CASTDHDWETQYF | TGTGCCAGCACCGACCATGACTGGGAGACCCAGTACTTC
few | TRBJ2-3 | TRBV10-1 | NA | CASSETTDTQYF | TGCGCCAGCAGTGAAACCACAGATACGCAGTATTTT